This T cell receptor beta chain was recovered during a study of regulatory T cells in long-lasting Graves disease. CDR1 and CDR2 from the germline V gene are DFQATT and SNEGSKA (reference sequence). The V gene lost 6 bases and the J gene lost 5 bases, with 16 bases spanning the gap. CDR3 size: 13 residues. Regarding time point: newly diagnosed GD, antithyroid drugs for less than 3 months. From PBMCs, RNA was extracted and then used to make the TCR library. For TCR beta, libraries came from iRepertoire HTBI primers and Arm-PCR of CDR3 regions. Via MiXCR, TCRdb re-called the multiplex PCR reads, giving one row per CDR3 protein. The sample records 580,000 or so distinct CDR3 sequences, 15% to 20% being singletons. These data also featured in a second study, about T cells in Graves' hyperthyroidism and ophthalmopathy. That investigation notes: Exclusions: uncontrolled infection, other autoimmune disease, pregnancy, lactation. The majority of expanded thyroid clonotypes above 0.001 also appeared in blood. The model predicted ophthalmopathy a median about 6.6 months before onset.

The rearrangement joins TRBV20-1 to TRBJ2-5; D possibly uses TRBD1 or TRBD2 (6 bases each). This TCR was sampled from a man between 18 and 35 years old with Graves disease. This material consisted of peripheral blood mononuclear cells (PBMCs), taken at new diagnosis, from a patient treated with antithyroid drugs. The CDR3: CSAWTGAGETQYF. For the CDR3, the DNA is TGCAGTGCCTGGACGGGGGCTGGGGAGACCCAGTACTTC.